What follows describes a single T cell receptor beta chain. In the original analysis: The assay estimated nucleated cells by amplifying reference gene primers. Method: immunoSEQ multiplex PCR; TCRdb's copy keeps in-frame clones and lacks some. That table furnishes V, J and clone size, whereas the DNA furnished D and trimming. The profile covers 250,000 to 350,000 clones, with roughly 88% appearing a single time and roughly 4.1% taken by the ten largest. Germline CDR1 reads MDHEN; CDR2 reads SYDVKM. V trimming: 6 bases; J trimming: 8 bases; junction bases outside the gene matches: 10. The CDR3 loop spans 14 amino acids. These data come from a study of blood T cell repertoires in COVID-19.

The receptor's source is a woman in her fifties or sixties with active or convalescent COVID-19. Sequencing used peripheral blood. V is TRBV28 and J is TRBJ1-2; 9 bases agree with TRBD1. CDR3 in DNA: TGTGCCAGCAGCCAACAGGGGGCGACGCTAGGCTACACCTTC. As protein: CASSQQGATLGYTF.